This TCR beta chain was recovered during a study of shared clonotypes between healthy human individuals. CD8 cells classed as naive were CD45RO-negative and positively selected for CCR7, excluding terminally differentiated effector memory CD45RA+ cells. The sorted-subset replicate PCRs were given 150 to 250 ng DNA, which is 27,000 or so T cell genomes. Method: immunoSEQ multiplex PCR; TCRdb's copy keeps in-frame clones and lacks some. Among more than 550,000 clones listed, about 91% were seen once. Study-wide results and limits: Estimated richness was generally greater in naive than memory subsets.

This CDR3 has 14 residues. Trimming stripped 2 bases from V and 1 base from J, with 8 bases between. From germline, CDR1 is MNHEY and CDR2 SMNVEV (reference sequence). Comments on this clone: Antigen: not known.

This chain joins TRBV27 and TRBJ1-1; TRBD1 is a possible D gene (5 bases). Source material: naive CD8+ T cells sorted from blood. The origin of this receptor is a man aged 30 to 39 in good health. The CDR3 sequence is CASSLKGKNTEAFF. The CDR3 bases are TGTGCCAGCAGTTTAAAGGGGAAGAACACTGAAGCTTTCTTT.